This T cell receptor beta chain was observed in a study of blood T cell repertoires in COVID-19. Study background: Researchers got acute and convalescent COVID-19 samples from the United States, Italy and Spain.

Authors' processing steps: Scientists estimated how many nucleated cells there were by amplifying reference gene primers. Only in-frame clones appear in the TCRdb table, and some are missing; sequencing was by immunoSEQ multiplex PCR. Clonal size and the V and J genes are those of that table, whereas D and trimming came from the DNA. The table has 240,000 or so clones, approximately 82% seen once. Germline CDR1 KGHDR, CDR2 SFDVKD. The CDR3 consists of 14 residues. The V and J ends lost 2 bases and 4 bases respectively, with 10 bases between them. The chain has TRBV24-1 and TRBJ1-2; D is unresolved. Specimen: peripheral blood. This TCR came from a young man who had recovered from COVID-19. The CDR3 nucleotides read TGTGCCACCAGTGATTCTACCCCCCCCTATGGCTACACCTTC. Protein product: CATSDSTPPYGYTF.